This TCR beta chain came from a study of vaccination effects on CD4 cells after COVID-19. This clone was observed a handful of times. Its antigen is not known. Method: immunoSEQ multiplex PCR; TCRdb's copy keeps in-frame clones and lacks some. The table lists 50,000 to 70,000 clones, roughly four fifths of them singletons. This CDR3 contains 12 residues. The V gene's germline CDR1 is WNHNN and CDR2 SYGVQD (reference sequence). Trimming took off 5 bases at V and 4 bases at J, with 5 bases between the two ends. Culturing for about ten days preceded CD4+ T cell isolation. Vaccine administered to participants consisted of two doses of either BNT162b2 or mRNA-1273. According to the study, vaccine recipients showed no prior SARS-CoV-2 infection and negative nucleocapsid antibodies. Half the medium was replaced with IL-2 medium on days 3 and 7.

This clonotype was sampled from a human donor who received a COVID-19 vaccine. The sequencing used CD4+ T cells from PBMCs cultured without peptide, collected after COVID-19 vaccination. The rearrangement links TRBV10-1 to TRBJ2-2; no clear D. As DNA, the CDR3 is TGCGCCAGCAGTAGAGTCACCGGGGAGCTGTTTTTT. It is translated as CASSRVTGELFF.